This TCR beta chain was identified in a study of blood T cell repertoires in COVID-19. For the study at large: PBMCs, B-cell-depleted T cells, or T cells provided the cDNA or gDNA that made up the material.

Per the authors' pipeline: The assay estimated nucleated cells by amplifying reference gene primers. Measured with immunoSEQ multiplex PCR; TCRdb has only the in-frame clones, and not every one. V, J and clone size reflect that table, while D and trimming were determined from the DNA. The data contain approximately 280,000 clones, 80% to 90% of them seen just once; the ten biggest clones take up about 11%. This TCR was recovered from a woman between 70 and 85 years old with acute or convalescent COVID-19. The sample comprised peripheral blood.

The CDR3 protein is CASSSWSGNEQFF. CDR3 bases: TGTGCCAGCAGCTCCTGGTCGGGCAATGAGCAGTTCTTC. The chain links TRBV7-8 to TRBJ2-1, with D hard to call. From germline, CDR1 is SGHVS and CDR2 FQNEAQ. V shed 4 bases and J shed 6 bases, with 10 bases lying between them. CDR3 size: 13 residues.